Reported below is one TCR beta chain. The sample originates from a study of shared clonotypes between healthy human individuals. Naivety among CD8 cells was defined by CD45RO negativity and positive CCR7 selection, thereby excluding terminally differentiated effector memory CD45RA+ cells. Only Caucasian adults living in Nashville, Tennessee served as donors. The V gene end was trimmed by 7 bases and the J gene end by 4 bases; junction bases not matched to a gene: 7. In germline, CDR1 is LNHNV, CDR2 YYDKDF (reference sequence). The CDR3 runs to 14 residues. Per the study methods: ImmunoSEQ only sent back junction sequences with no quality scores, so filtering was done differently. Clones were read by immunoSEQ multiplex PCR, and TCRdb kept only the in-frame ones, dropping some. D and trimming come from the DNA, and the V and J calls and clone size come from that table. The sample consists of roughly 770,000 clones, around 96% of them appearing once.

Sequenced sample: naive CD8+ T cells sorted from blood. This TCR derives from a man younger than 45 in good health. J is TRBJ2-7 and V is TRBV15; 10 bases are a match to TRBD1. The CDR3 protein is CATNHGTGEYEQYF. The CDR3 DNA reads TGTGCCACCAATCACGGGACAGGGGAATACGAGCAGTACTTC.